The following is a T cell receptor (beta chain) sequence with its context. The antigen it binds to is not known. Within one base of it there is no much larger clone, and no base qualities were kept. TCRbeta CDR3 regions were amplified from genomic DNA using the immunoSEQ Assay, a bias-controlled multiplex PCR. Turning to the authors' computational methods: The number of nucleated cells in each sample was estimated from the amplification of reference gene primers within the assay. Sequence reads were collapsed and filtered to measure the absolute abundance of every unique TCRbeta CDR3 rearrangement. For each sample, productive Simpson clonality was calculated by taking the square root of Simpson's diversity index across productive rearrangements. The source is immuneACCESS, and TCRdb retained only in-frame sequences with V and J called. Part of the clones is not carried over; for the studies checked, unresolved V genes explain less than half of this, and the remainder is unexplained. The D gene and trimming were derived from the DNA, and the V and J assignments and clone size from that table. The sample data list about 220,000 clones, and about 83% of these were observed just once. In total, the top ten clones hold nearly 5% of the sample.

Participants in the prospective study were enrolled through a virtual design, were aged about 18 to 100 years, and lived in 24 United States geographic areas. To assign participants to cohorts, the prospective study relied on clinical history that participants themselves reported in a screening survey and a study questionnaire. Exposed participants had been in contact, within 2 weeks of entering the study, with a person who had a PCR-confirmed or clinician-diagnosed case of COVID-19. Each participant in the prospective study had whole blood, serum and a nasopharyngeal or oropharyngeal swab collected by mobile phlebotomists. Prospective study participants could optionally give additional blood draws and questionnaires over a roughly two-month period. Before DNA extraction, prospective study blood samples were shipped either frozen or at room temperature. The sample is drawn from a study of blood T cell repertoires in COVID-19 (dated by TCRdb to about 2020). Regarding the complete study: Collaborator samples came from the United States, Italy and Spain and covered acute and convalescent phases of COVID-19. The material from the prospective study consisted of cDNA or gDNA derived from T cells, B-cell-depleted T cells, or PBMCs. The samples were drawn from the first 160 participants of the ongoing ImmuneRACE study and from 950 to 1,500 subjects provided by 6 global collaborators. Sample metadata almost always included a de-identified subject ID, COVID-19 status, age in years and sex. A freely available public database, intended as a resource for researchers studying the immune response to SARS-CoV-2, is where the repertoires were released. Subjects who had been exposed to COVID-19, were actively infected with it, or had recovered from it provided the deeply sampled blood TCRbeta repertoires that made up the dataset. Where available, HLA class I and class II types were obtained from metadata supplied by the sample provider rather than from assay-based typing.

Beyond this particular receptor, the publication reports: The amount of clinical and demographic metadata varied by source and participant and was provided uncurated.

Per the germline V gene, KGHSH is the CDR1 and LQKENI is the CDR2. From its cysteine to its phenylalanine, the CDR3 spans 12 amino acids. The CDR3 DNA has 36 bases and is translated from base 1. V is trimmed back by 8 bases and J by 8 bases, and the junction contains 7 bases that no gene match accounts for. The sequencing sample was made of PBMCs or T cells enriched from blood (not recorded which). The sequence came from a woman aged 50 to 60 who had been exposed to COVID-19. This chain is built from TRBV18 and TRBJ1-2, with 8 junctional bases fitting TRBD1. The CDR3 has the sequence CASLGQGEGYTF. The nucleotide sequence reads TGTGCCAGCCTTGGACAGGGTGAGGGCTACACCTTC.